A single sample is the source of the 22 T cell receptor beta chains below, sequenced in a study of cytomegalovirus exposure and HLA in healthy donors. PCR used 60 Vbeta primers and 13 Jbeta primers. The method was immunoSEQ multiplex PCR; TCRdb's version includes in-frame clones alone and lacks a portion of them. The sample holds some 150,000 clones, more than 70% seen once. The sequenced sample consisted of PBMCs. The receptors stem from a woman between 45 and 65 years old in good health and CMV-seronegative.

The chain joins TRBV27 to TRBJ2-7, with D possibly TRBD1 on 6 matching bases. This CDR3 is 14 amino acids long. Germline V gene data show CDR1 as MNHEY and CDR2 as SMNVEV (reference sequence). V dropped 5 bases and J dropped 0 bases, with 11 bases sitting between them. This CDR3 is CASSTTGSSYEQYF. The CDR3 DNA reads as TGTGCCAGCAGTACAACAGGGTCCTCCTACGAGCAGTACTTC.

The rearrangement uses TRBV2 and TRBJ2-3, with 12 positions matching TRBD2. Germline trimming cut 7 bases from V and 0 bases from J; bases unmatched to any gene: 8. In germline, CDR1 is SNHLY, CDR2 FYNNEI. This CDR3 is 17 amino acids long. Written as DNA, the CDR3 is TGTGCCAGCAAGGCAACTAGCGGGGGGACTAGCACAGATACGCAGTATTTT. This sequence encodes CASKATSGGTSTDTQYF. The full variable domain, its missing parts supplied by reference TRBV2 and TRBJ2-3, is EPEVTQTPSHQVTQMGQEVILRCVPISNHLYFYWYRQILGQKVEFLVSFYNNEISEKSEIFDDQFSVERPDGSNFTLKIRSTKLEDSAMYFCASKATSGGTSTDTQYFGPGTRLTVL.

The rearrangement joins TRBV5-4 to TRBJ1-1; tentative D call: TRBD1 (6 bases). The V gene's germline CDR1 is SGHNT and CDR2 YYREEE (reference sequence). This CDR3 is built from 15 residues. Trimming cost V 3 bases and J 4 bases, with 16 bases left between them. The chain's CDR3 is CASSSRTGNPTEAFF. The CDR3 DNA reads TGTGCCAGCAGCTCCCGTACAGGGAACCCCACTGAAGCTTTCTTT.

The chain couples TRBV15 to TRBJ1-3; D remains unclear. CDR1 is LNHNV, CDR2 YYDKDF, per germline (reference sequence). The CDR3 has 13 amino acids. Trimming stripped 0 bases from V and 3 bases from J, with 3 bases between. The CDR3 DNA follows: TGTGCCACCAGCAGAGATAATGGAAACACCATATATTTT. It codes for CATSRDNGNTIYF.

The CDR3, as DNA: TGTGCCAGCAGTGAATATGGGCGGGGGGTGCAGTACTTC. It encodes CASSEYGRGVQYF. V gene TRBV2 combines with J gene TRBJ2-7, with TRBD2 matching over 8 bases. CDR1 is SNHLY and CDR2 is FYNNEI in the germline V gene. V lost 2 bases and J lost 9; bases outside the gene matches: 6. CDR3 size: 13 residues.

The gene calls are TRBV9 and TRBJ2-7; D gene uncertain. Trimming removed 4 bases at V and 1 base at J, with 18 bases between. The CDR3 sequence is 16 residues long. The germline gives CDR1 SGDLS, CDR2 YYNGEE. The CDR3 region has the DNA TGTGCCAGCAGCCTAATACCCCAGGCCCCTTCCTACGAGCAGTACTTC. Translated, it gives CASSLIPQAPSYEQYF.

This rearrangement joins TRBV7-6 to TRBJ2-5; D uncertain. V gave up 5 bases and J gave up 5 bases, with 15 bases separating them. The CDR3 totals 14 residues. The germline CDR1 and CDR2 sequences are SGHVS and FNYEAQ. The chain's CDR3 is CASSPEAVLETQYF. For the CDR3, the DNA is TGTGCCAGCAGCCCCGAGGCGGTCTTGGAGACCCAGTACTTC.

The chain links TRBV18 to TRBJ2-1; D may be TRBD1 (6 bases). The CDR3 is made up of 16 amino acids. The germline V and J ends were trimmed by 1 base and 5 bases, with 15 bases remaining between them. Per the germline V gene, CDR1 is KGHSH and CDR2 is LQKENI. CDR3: CASSPRTAIGDNEQFF. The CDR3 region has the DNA TGTGCCAGCTCACCACGGACAGCGATTGGGGACAATGAGCAGTTCTTC. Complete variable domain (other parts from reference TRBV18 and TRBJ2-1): NAGVMQNPRHLVRRRGQEARLRCSPMKGHSHVYWYRQLPEEGLKFMVYLQKENIIDESGMPKERFSAEFPKEGPSILRIQQVVRGDSAAYFCASSPRTAIGDNEQFFGPGTRLTVL.

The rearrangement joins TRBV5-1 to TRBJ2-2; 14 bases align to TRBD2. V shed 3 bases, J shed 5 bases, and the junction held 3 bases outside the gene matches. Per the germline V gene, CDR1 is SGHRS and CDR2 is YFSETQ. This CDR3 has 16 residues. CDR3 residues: CASSSWTSGGTGELFF. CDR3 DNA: TGCGCCAGCAGCTCTTGGACTAGCGGGGGGACCGGGGAGCTGTTTTTT. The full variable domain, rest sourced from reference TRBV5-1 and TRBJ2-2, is KAGVTQTPRYLIKTRGQQVTLSCSPISGHRSVSWYQQTPGQGLQFLFEYFSETQRNKGNFPGRFSGRQFSNSRSEMNVSTLELGDSALYLCASSSWTSGGTGELFFGEGSRLTVL.

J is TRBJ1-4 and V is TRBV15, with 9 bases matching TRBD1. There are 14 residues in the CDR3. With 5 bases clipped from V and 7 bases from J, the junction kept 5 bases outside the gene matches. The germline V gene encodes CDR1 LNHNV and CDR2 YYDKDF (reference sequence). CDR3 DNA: TGTGCCACCAGCGCCGGGACAGGGTTTGAAAAACTGTTTTTT. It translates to CATSAGTGFEKLFF.

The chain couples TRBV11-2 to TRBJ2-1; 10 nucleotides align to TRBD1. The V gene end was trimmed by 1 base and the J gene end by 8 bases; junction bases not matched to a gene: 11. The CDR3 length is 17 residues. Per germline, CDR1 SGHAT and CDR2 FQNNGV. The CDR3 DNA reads TGTGCCAGCAGCTTAGCCGGGACAGGGGCCGGTGCCGATGAGCAGTTCTTC. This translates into CASSLAGTGAGADEQFF.

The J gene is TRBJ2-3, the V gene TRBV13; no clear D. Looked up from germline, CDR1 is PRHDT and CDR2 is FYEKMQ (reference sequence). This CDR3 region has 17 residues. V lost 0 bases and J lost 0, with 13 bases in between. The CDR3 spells CASSLGLVPSSTDTQYF. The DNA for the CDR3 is TGTGCCAGCAGCTTAGGCCTTGTTCCCTCTAGCACAGATACGCAGTATTTT.

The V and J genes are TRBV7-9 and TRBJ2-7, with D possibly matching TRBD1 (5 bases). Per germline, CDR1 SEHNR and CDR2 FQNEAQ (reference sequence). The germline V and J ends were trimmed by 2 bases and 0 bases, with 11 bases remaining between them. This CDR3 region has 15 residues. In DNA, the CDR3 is TGTGCCAGCAGCTTACAGGGCCTGAGCTCCTACGAGCAGTACTTC. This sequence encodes CASSLQGLSSYEQYF.

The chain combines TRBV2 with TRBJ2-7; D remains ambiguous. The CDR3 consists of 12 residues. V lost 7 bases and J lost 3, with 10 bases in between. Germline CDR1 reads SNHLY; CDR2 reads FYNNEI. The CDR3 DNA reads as TGTGCCAGCATCGGAGATCACTACGAGCAGTACTTC. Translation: CASIGDHYEQYF.

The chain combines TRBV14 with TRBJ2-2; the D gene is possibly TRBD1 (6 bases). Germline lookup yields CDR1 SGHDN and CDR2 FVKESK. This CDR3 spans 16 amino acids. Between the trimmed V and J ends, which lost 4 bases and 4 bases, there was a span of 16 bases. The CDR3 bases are TGTGCCAGCAGCCCCCGGGCAGGGGCGAGCACCGGGGAGCTGTTTTTT. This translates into CASSPRAGASTGELFF.

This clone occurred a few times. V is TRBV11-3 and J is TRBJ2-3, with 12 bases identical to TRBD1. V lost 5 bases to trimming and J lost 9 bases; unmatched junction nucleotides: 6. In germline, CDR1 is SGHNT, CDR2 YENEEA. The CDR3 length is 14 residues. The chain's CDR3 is CASSRDRGQGTQYF. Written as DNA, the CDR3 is TGTGCCAGCAGCCGGGACAGGGGGCAGGGGACGCAGTATTTT.

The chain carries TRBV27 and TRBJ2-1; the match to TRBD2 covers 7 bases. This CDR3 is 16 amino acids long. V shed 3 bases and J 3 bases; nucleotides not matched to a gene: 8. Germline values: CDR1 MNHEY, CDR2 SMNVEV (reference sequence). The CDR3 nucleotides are TGTGCCAGCAGTTTCAAACCCGGCGGGGGCTACAATGAGCAGTTCTTC. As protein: CASSFKPGGGYNEQFF.

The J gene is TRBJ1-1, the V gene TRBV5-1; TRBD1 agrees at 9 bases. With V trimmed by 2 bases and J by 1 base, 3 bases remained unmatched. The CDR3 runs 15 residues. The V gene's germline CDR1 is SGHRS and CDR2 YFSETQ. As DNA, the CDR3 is TGCGCCAGCAGCTTCTGGGGACAGGGGAACACTGAAGCTTTCTTT. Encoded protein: CASSFWGQGNTEAFF.

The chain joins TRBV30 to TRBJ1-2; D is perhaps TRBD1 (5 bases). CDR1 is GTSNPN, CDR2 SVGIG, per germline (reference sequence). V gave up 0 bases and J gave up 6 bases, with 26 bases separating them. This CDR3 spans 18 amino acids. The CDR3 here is CAWSVELQVAGVKDGYTF. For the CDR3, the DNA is TGTGCCTGGAGTGTAGAACTCCAGGTGGCGGGGGTTAAAGATGGCTACACCTTC.

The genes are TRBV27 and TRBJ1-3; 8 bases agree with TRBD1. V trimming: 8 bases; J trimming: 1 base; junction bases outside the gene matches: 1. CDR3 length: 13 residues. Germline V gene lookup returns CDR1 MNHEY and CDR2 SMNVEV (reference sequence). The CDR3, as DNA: TGTGCCAGCCGGACAGGGTCTGGAAACACCATATATTTT. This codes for CASRTGSGNTIYF.

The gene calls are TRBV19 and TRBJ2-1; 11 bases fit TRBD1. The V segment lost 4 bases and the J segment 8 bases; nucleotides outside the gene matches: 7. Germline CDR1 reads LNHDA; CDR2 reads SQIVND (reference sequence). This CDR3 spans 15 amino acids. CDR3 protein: CASSTGTGGSDEQFF. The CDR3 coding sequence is TGTGCCAGTAGTACAGGGACAGGGGGTTCGGATGAGCAGTTCTTC.

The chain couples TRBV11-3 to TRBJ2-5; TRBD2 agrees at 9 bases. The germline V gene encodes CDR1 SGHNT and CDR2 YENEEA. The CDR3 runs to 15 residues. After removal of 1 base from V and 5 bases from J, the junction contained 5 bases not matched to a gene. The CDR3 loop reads CASSLGRGGAETQYF. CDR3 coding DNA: TGTGCCAGCAGCTTAGGGCGGGGGGGGGCGGAGACCCAGTACTTC.